This T cell receptor (beta chain) is drawn from a study of cytomegalovirus exposure and HLA in healthy donors. The wider study: Early release data held tens of millions of unique TCRs from HLA-typed donors. Findings of the study overall: In a later analysis, specific HLA alleles were associated with 15,000 to 20,000 TCR beta sequences at a 0.05 false discovery rate. Listed as cytomegalovirus-associated were around 160 TCR beta chains.

For this clone: The antigen remains unidentified.

There are 13 residues in the CDR3. V lost 2 bases and J lost 2, with 7 bases in between. Germline CDR1 is SGHRS and CDR2 is YFSETQ. PCR primers comprised 60 Vbeta and 13 Jbeta primers. This table comes from immunoSEQ multiplex PCR, and its TCRdb copy is limited to in-frame clones, with some not included. This sample has 150,000 to 200,000 clones, with about 81% found just once. Sequenced material: PBMCs. The receptor comes from a man aged 18 to 35 in good health and CMV-seronegative. This sequence joins TRBV5-1 and TRBJ1-2; perhaps TRBD1 as D (6 bases). The CDR3: CASSFGQNYGYTF. The CDR3 nucleotides read TGCGCCAGCAGCTTTGGACAGAACTATGGCTACACCTTC. The complete variable domain, with remaining parts taken from reference TRBV5-1 and TRBJ1-2, reads KAGVTQTPRYLIKTRGQQVTLSCSPISGHRSVSWYQQTPGQGLQFLFEYFSETQRNKGNFPGRFSGRQFSNSRSEMNVSTLELGDSALYLCASSFGQNYGYTFGSGTRLTVV.